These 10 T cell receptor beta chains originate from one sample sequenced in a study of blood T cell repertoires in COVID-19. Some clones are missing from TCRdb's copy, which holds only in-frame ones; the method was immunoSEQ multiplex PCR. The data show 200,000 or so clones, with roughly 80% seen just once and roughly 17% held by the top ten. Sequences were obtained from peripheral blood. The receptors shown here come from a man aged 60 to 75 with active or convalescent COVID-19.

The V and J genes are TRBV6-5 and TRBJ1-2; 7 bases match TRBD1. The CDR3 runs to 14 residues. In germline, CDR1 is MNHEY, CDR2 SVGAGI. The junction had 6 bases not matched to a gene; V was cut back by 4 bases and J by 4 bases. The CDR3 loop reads CASSSVGQLYGYTF. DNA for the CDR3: TGTGCCAGCAGTTCAGTGGGACAGCTCTATGGCTACACCTTC.

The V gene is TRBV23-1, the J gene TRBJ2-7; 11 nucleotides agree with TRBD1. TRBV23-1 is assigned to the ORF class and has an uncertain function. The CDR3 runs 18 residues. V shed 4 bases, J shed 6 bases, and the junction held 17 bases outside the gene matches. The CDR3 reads CASSPISRGTGGSVEQYF. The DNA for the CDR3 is TGCGCCAGCAGTCCCATAAGCCGAGGGACAGGGGGTTCGGTCGAGCAGTACTTC.

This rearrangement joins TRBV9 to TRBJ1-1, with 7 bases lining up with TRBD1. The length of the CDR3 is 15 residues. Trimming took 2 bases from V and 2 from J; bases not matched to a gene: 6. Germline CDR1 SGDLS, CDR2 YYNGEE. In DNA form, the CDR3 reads TGTGCCAGCAGCGTCCACCAGGGGGGTAACACTGAAGCTTTCTTT. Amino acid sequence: CASSVHQGGNTEAFF.

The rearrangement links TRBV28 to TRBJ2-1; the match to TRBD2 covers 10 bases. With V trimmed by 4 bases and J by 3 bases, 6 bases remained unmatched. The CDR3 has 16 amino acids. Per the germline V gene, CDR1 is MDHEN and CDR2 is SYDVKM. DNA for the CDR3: TGTGCCAGCAGTTCTACCGGGACTAGCGTCTACAATGAGCAGTTCTTC. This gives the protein CASSSTGTSVYNEQFF.

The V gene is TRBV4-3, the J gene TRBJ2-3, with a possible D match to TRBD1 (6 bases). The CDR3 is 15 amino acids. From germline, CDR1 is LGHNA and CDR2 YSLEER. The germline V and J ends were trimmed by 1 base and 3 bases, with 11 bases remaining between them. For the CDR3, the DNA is TGCGCCAGCAGCCAAGGGTACAGGGCTACAGATACGCAGTATTTT. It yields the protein CASSQGYRATDTQYF.

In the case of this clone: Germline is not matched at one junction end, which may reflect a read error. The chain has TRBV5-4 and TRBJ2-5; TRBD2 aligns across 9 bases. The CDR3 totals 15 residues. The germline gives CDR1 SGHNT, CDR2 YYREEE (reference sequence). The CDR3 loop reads CASSLVSGGQEAQYF. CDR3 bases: TGTGCCAGCAGCTTGGTTAGCGGGGGACAAGAGGCCCAGTACTTC.

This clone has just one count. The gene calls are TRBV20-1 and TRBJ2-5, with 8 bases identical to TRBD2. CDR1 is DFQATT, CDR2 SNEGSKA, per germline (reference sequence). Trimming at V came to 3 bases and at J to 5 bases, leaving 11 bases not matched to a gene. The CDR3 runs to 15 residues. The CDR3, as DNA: TGCAGTGCTAGTGGGGGAGCGGGAGCTGGTGAGACCCAGTACTTC. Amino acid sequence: CSASGGAGAGETQYF.

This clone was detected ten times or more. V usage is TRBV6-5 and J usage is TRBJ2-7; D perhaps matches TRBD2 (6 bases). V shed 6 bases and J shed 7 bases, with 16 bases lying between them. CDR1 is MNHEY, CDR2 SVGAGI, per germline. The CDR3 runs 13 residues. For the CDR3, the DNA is TGTGCCAGCAGAGGGGATAGCGGTAGGGAGCAGTACTTC. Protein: CASRGDSGREQYF.

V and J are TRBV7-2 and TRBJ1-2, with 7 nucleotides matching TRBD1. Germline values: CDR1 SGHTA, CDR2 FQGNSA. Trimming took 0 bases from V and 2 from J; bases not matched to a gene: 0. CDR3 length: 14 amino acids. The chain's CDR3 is CASSLATGNYGYTF. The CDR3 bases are TGTGCCAGCAGCTTAGCGACAGGGAACTATGGCTACACCTTC.

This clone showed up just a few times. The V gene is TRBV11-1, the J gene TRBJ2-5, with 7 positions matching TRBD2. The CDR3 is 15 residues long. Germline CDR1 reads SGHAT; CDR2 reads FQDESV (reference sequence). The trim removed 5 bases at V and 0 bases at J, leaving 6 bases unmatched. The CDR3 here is CASSRREAYQETQYF. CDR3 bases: TGTGCCAGCAGCCGACGGGAGGCTTACCAAGAGACCCAGTACTTC.